These 23 T cell receptor beta chains were sequenced from one sample in a study of human T cells and chemical hapten exposure. As to time point: pre-sensitization, week 0. Treatment described: therapeutic diphenylcyclopropenone sensitization with weekly scalp DPC. One entry per CDR3 protein results from TCRdb running MiXCR on the RACE reads. The data show some 200,000 distinct CDR3 sequences, 30% seen once. The sequencing used whole blood, collected in connection with sensitization to the hapten diphenylcyclopropenone (DPC). Source of these receptors: a woman aged 30 to 39 with alopecia areata. Some clones in this sample may be carry-over from other donors' samples.

The J gene is TRBJ1-2, the V gene TRBV29-1; TRBD1 is a possible D gene (5 bases). Trimming took off 5 bases at V and 2 bases at J, with 12 bases between the two ends. Germline V gene data show CDR1 as SQVTM and CDR2 as ANQGSEA. CDR3 size: 13 residues. The CDR3 nucleotides read TGCAGCGTTCAATGGGACCGAAACTATGGCTACACCTTC. This codes for CSVQWDRNYGYTF.

This clonotype was seen a few times. V is TRBV7-2 and J is TRBJ1-1; 9 bases match TRBD1. The CDR3 length is 13 residues. CDR1 and CDR2 from the germline V gene are SGHTA and FQGNSA. V lost 5 bases to trimming and J lost 4 bases; unmatched junction nucleotides: 2. CDR3 DNA sequence: TGTGCCAGCAGCCCGGGACAGGGCACTGAAGCTTTCTTT. This sequence encodes CASSPGQGTEAFF.

The chain has TRBV6-5 and TRBJ2-4; D is possibly TRBD2 (7 bases). Germline V gives CDR1 MNHEY, CDR2 SVGAGI. The CDR3 is made up of 17 amino acids. Between the trimmed V and J ends, which lost 8 bases and 0 bases, there was a span of 20 bases. The CDR3 loop reads CASQETGGELAKNIQYF. The CDR3 DNA reads TGTGCCAGCCAAGAGACGGGGGGCGAATTAGCCAAAAACATTCAGTACTTC.

The chain joins TRBV25-1 to TRBJ1-3; D gene uncertain. This CDR3 contains 13 residues. Trimming stripped 4 bases from V and 2 bases from J, with 6 bases between. Per the germline V gene, CDR1 is MGHDK and CDR2 is SYGVNS. CDR3 nucleotide sequence: TGTGCCAGCAGTGTGCCCGCTGGAAACACCATATATTTT. As protein: CASSVPAGNTIYF.

The chain uses TRBV6-1 and TRBJ2-6; D uncertain. The V end was cut by 1 base, the J end by 4 bases, with 8 bases between. The CDR3 extends over 15 amino acids. In germline, CDR1 is MNHNS, CDR2 SASEGT. In DNA form, the CDR3 reads TGTGCCAGCAGTGAAGATAATGCGGGGGCCAACGTCCTGACTTTC. It is translated as CASSEDNAGANVLTF.

This clonotype was seen more than once but under ten times. The rearrangement uses TRBV7-3 and TRBJ2-2; 7 positions match TRBD2. The CDR3 loop spans 17 amino acids. In germline, CDR1 is SGHTA, CDR2 FQGTGA. Losses at the gene ends were 5 bases for V and 6 bases for J; bases not matched to a gene: 15. The CDR3 protein is CASSPSWGGGFSGELFF. The DNA of the CDR3 is TGTGCCAGCAGCCCATCATGGGGCGGGGGTTTCTCCGGGGAGCTGTTTTTT.

This clonotype was observed a handful of times. The junction departs from the called germline gene at one end, perhaps through a read error. The CDR3 bases are TGTGCCAGCAGTTTAACCAGGGCTAACGTCCTGACTTTC. It encodes CASSLTRANVLTF. The chain has TRBV28 and TRBJ2-6; D may be TRBD1 (5 bases). This CDR3 is built from 13 residues. Germline V gene sequence: CDR1 MDHEN, CDR2 SYDVKM.

This rearrangement joins TRBV7-9 to TRBJ1-1, with D unclear. The CDR3 consists of 15 residues. CDR1 and CDR2 from the germline V gene are SEHNR and FQNEAQ (reference sequence). With 1 base removed from V and 5 bases from J, the gap between germline ends came to 14 bases. The DNA for the CDR3 is TGTGCCAGCAGCTTAGGAGCAACCACGGGGACTGAAGCTTTCTTT. This gives the protein CASSLGATTGTEAFF.

The chain combines TRBV6-6 with TRBJ1-2; no clear D gene. This CDR3 region has 12 residues. Germline assignment: CDR1 MNHNY and CDR2 SVGAGI (reference sequence). V was shortened by 8 bases and J by 6 bases, with 13 bases between the two germline ends. The CDR3 protein is CASWVRENGYTF. The DNA of the CDR3 is TGTGCCAGCTGGGTTCGAGAGAATGGCTACACCTTC.

CDR3 sequence (DNA): TGTGCCAGCAGCTTAGTCGTCGGAGCGGGGGAGCAGTACTTC. It encodes CASSLVVGAGEQYF. This chain uses TRBV7-9 with TRBJ2-7; 7 bases agree with TRBD2. The CDR3 runs to 14 residues. The ends lost 1 base at V and 7 bases at J; junction bases unmatched: 7. The germline gives CDR1 SEHNR, CDR2 FQNEAQ (reference sequence).

V gene TRBV6-2 or TRBV6-3 combines with J gene TRBJ2-1, with TRBD2 matching over 7 bases. The CDR3 consists of 12 residues. Germline V gene data show CDR1 as MNHEY and CDR2 as SVGEGT. The trim removed 6 bases at V and 7 bases at J, leaving 3 bases unmatched. CDR3 nucleotides: TGTGCCAGCAGCCCACTAGCGAATGAGCAGTTCTTC. Translation: CASSPLANEQFF.

There are a few counts of this clonotype. The rearrangement links TRBV20-1 to TRBJ2-3, with D tentatively TRBD2 (5 bases). Germline CDR1 and CDR2: DFQATT and SNEGSKA (reference sequence). V was shortened by 6 bases and J by 4 bases, with 5 bases between the two germline ends. This CDR3 region has 10 residues. The CDR3 sequence: CSAGADTQYF. The CDR3 DNA follows: TGCAGTGCCGGGGCAGATACGCAGTATTTT.

This sequence joins TRBV27 and TRBJ1-5, with D uncertain. Trimming removed 2 bases from V and 7 bases from J, with 9 bases in between. The CDR3 runs 13 residues. Per the germline V gene, CDR1 is MNHEY and CDR2 is SMNVEV (reference sequence). This chain's CDR3 is CASSLTIRQPQHF. Here the CDR3 DNA reads TGTGCCAGCAGTTTAACGATCAGACAGCCCCAGCATTTT.

In its sample, this clonotype was seen a few times. V is TRBV10-3 and J is TRBJ1-1; tentatively, D is TRBD1 (5 bases). The germline V and J ends were trimmed by 10 bases and 5 bases, with 17 bases remaining between them. Germline V gene sequence: CDR1 ENHRY, CDR2 SYGVKD. This CDR3 has 13 residues. CDR3 coding DNA: TGTGCCACCGTGGGGACCCTTGGGACTGAAGCTTTCTTT. It yields the protein CATVGTLGTEAFF.

The chain combines TRBV6-5 with TRBJ1-2; D unclear. Trimming stripped 2 bases from V and 4 bases from J, with 14 bases between. CDR1 is MNHEY and CDR2 is SVGAGI in the germline V gene. The CDR3 loop spans 15 amino acids. This CDR3 is CASSYRRGFVYGYTF. The CDR3 DNA is TGTGCCAGCAGTTACCGGAGAGGGTTCGTCTATGGCTACACCTTC.

This chain joins TRBV3-1 and TRBJ2-5; TRBD1 aligns across 9 bases. Losses at the gene ends were 7 bases for V and 5 bases for J; bases not matched to a gene: 8. CDR1 and CDR2 from the germline V gene are LGHDT and YNNKEL (reference sequence). The CDR3 is made up of 14 amino acids. The CDR3 DNA follows: TGTGCCAGCACGGGACAGGGCCGGGGGGAGACCCAGTACTTC. This codes for CASTGQGRGETQYF.

The rearrangement uses TRBV20-1 and TRBJ2-2, with D hard to call. CDR1 DFQATT and CDR2 SNEGSKA come from the germline V gene (reference sequence). The CDR3 sequence is 12 residues long. Trimming cost V 6 bases and J 6 bases, with 11 bases left between them. The CDR3 sequence is CSARRPAGELFF. The CDR3 region has the DNA TGCAGTGCCAGGCGACCAGCCGGGGAGCTGTTTTTT.

The chain is built from TRBV28 and TRBJ1-2, with D possibly being TRBD1 (5 bases). This CDR3 has 13 residues. The V gene's germline CDR1 is MDHEN and CDR2 SYDVKM. Trimming stripped 8 bases from V and 3 bases from J, with 13 bases between. The CDR3 DNA sequence: TGTGCCAGCGGGTCGACAGCGTACTATGGCTACACCTTC. It encodes CASGSTAYYGYTF.

This clonotype was picked up many times. V is TRBV29-1 and J is TRBJ2-7; TRBD2 agrees at 11 bases. The ends lost 2 bases at V and 4 bases at J; junction bases unmatched: 4. The CDR3 is 14 amino acids. From germline, CDR1 is SQVTM and CDR2 ANQGSEA. The DNA for the CDR3 is TGCAGCGTTGAATCGCCTAGCGGGAGGTACGAGCAGTACTTC. Translated: CSVESPSGRYEQYF.

The V gene is TRBV28, the J gene TRBJ1-5; 10 bases match TRBD1. The CDR3 has 14 amino acids. The trim removed 5 bases at V and 6 bases at J, leaving 4 bases unmatched. Germline assignment: CDR1 MDHEN and CDR2 SYDVKM. In DNA form, the CDR3 reads TGTGCCAGCAGTCAGGACAGGGGGGGTCAGCCCCAGCATTTT. Residues: CASSQDRGGQPQHF.

This clonotype has just a few counts. The chain couples TRBV28 to TRBJ2-1; maybe TRBD2 (9 bases). The CDR3 length is 17 residues. CDR1 MDHEN and CDR2 SYDVKM come from the germline V gene. Trimming took 7 bases from V and 5 from J, leaving 24 bases between them. The DNA of the CDR3 is TGTGCCAGCACTAGCGGGACAGGCAGGTGGTGGCACAATGAGCAGTTCTTC. Amino acids: CASTSGTGRWWHNEQFF.

This clonotype was observed a few times. The chain recombines TRBV6-1 with TRBJ2-7; TRBD1 agrees at 9 bases. The ends lost 6 bases at V and 6 bases at J; junction bases unmatched: 9. The CDR3 extends over 14 amino acids. The germline gives CDR1 MNHNS, CDR2 SASEGT. The CDR3 DNA reads as TGTGCCAGCAGGGCCGGGACAGGGCCTACCGAGCAGTACTTC. Its protein is CASRAGTGPTEQYF.

This clonotype showed up just a few times. The V and J genes are TRBV29-1 and TRBJ2-7, with D perhaps TRBD1 (5 bases). The germline V gene encodes CDR1 SQVTM and CDR2 ANQGSEA. The CDR3 has 11 amino acids. Between the trimmed V and J ends, which lost 5 bases and 5 bases, there was a span of 10 bases. CDR3 DNA sequence: TGCAGCGTTATACGCAGGGACGAGCAGTACTTC. Amino acids: CSVIRRDEQYF.